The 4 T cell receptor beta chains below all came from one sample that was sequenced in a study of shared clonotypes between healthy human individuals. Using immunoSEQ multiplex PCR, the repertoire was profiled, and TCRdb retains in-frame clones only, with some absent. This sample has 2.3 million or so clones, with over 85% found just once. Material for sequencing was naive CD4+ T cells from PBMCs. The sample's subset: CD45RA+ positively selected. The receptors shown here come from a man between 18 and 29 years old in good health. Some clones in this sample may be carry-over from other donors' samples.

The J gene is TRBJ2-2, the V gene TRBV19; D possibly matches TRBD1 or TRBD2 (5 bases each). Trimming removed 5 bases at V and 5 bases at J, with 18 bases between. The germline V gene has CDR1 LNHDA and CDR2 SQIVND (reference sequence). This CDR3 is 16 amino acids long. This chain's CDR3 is CASSASLGTKTGELFF. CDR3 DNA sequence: TGTGCCAGTAGTGCCTCTCTGGGGACCAAGACCGGGGAGCTGTTTTTT.

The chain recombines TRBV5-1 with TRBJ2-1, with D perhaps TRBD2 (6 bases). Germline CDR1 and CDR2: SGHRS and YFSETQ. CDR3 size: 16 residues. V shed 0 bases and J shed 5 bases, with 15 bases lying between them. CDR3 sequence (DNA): TGCGCCAGCAGCTTGGGCACTGGGACGGGGGACAATGAGCAGTTCTTC. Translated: CASSLGTGTGDNEQFF.

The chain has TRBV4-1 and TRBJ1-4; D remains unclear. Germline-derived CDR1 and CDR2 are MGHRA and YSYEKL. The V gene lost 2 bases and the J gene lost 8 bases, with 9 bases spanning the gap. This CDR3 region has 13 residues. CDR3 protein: CASSQPLGEKLFF. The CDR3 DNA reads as TGCGCCAGCAGCCAACCCCTCGGGGAAAAACTGTTTTTT.

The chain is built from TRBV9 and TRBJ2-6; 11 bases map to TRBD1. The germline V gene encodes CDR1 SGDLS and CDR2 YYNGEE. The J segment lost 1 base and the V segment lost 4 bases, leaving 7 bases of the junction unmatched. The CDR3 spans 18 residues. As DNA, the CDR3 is TGTGCCAGCAGCCCCCGGACAGGGGGCGTATCTGGGGCCAACGTCCTGACTTTC. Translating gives CASSPRTGGVSGANVLTF.